The next 27 T cell receptor beta chains were all read from a single sample in a study of cytomegalovirus exposure and HLA in healthy donors. PCR primers comprised 60 Vbeta and 13 Jbeta primers. Sequencing used immunoSEQ multiplex PCR; TCRdb keeps in-frame clones, though not all of them. The table records 120,000 or so clones, more than 70% of them present only once. The material sequenced was PBMCs. All receptors derive from a man aged 25 to 40 in good health and CMV-seronegative.

About this clone: This likely comes from a read error, as the CDR3 has no conserved phenylalanine or tryptophan at its end. It is unclear where the CDR3 begins or ends on the DNA, so no DNA is shown, and the CDR3 is as TCRdb lists it. V is TRBV4-1 and J is TRBJ1-3. The germline CDR1 and CDR2 sequences are MGHRA and YSYEKL. The length of the CDR3 is 14 amino acids, counting both ends. Here the CDR3 reads CASSQDRWGDPGFA.

V usage is TRBV19 and J usage is TRBJ2-7, with unresolved D. V lost 1 base and J 3 bases, leaving 7 bases between the germline ends. The CDR3 consists of 13 residues. CDR1 is LNHDA and CDR2 is SQIVND in the germline V gene (reference sequence). CDR3: CASSIGPVYEQYF. CDR3 DNA: TGTGCCAGTAGTATAGGTCCGGTCTACGAGCAGTACTTC.

The V and J genes are TRBV11-3 and TRBJ2-1; TRBD2 agrees at 9 bases. CDR3 size: 15 residues. V shed 2 bases and J 8 bases; nucleotides not matched to a gene: 7. Germline V lookup: CDR1 SGHNT, CDR2 YENEEA. The CDR3 loop reads CASSLTAGGWDEQFF. CDR3 in DNA: TGTGCCAGCAGCTTAACGGCGGGGGGGTGGGATGAGCAGTTCTTC.

This clone was seen more than once but under ten times. The rearrangement uses TRBV5-4 and TRBJ1-2; D is undetermined. This CDR3 is 14 amino acids long. Germline CDR1 reads SGHNT; CDR2 reads YYREEE (reference sequence). Between the trimmed V and J ends, which lost 3 bases and 1 base, there was a span of 10 bases. The DNA of the CDR3 is TGTGCCAGCAGCTCAAGCGGGGATAACTATGGCTACACCTTC. It encodes CASSSSGDNYGYTF. Filled out from reference TRBV5-4 and TRBJ1-2, the complete variable domain reads ETGVTQSPTHLIKTRGQQVTLRCSSQSGHNTVSWYQQALGQGPQFIFQYYREEENGRGNFPPRFSGLQFPNYSSELNVNALELDDSALYLCASSSSGDNYGYTFGSGTRLTVV.

CDR3 sequence (DNA): TGCGCCAGCACCTTAGGACTAGCGTGGGGGGCCAACGTCCTGACTTTC. Protein sequence: CASTLGLAWGANVLTF. The chain employs TRBV5-1 and TRBJ2-6, with 9 positions matching TRBD2. The CDR3 consists of 16 residues. Germline V gene data show CDR1 as SGHRS and CDR2 as YFSETQ. V shed 6 bases and J 4 bases; nucleotides not matched to a gene: 8.

This chain uses TRBV7-3 with TRBJ2-3, with 11 bases fitting TRBD2. Trimming cost V 5 bases and J 4 bases; bases outside gene matches: 5. CDR3 size: 15 residues. Germline V lookup: CDR1 SGHTA, CDR2 FQGTGA. CDR3 nucleotide sequence: TGTGCCAGCAGCCTTTTAGCGGGGGGGCCAGATACGCAGTATTTT. Amino acids: CASSLLAGGPDTQYF.

V and J are TRBV29-1 and TRBJ2-1, with 10 bases matching TRBD1. The V segment lost 6 bases and the J segment 5 bases; nucleotides outside the gene matches: 4. The CDR3 is 13 amino acids. CDR1 and CDR2 (germline): SQVTM, ANQGSEA. The CDR3 protein is CSVSTGGHNEQFF. CDR3 bases: TGCAGCGTCTCGACAGGGGGCCACAATGAGCAGTTCTTC.

The chain employs TRBV7-9 and TRBJ1-3; D is ambiguous. This CDR3 comprises 15 residues. V lost 5 bases to trimming and J lost 2 bases, with 13 bases between them. Germline V CDR1 and CDR2: SEHNR, FQNEAQ (reference sequence). Here the CDR3 reads CASSPTTGTGNTIYF. For the CDR3, the DNA is TGTGCCAGCAGCCCTACGACGGGGACTGGAAACACCATATATTTT. Using reference TRBV7-9 and TRBJ1-3 for the parts outside the CDR3, the full variable domain is DTGVSQNPRHKITKRGQNVTFRCDPISEHNRLYWYRQTLGQGPEFLTYFQNEAQLEKSRLLSDRFSAERPKGSFSTLEIQRTEQGDSAMYLCASSPTTGTGNTIYFGEGSWLTVV.

The count of this clone is one. The chain links TRBV13 to TRBJ2-5; TRBD2 aligns across 9 bases. The CDR3 extends over 15 amino acids. Germline trimming cut 2 bases from V and 2 bases from J; bases unmatched to any gene: 3. The germline V gene encodes CDR1 PRHDT and CDR2 FYEKMQ (reference sequence). The CDR3 spells CASSLIAGAQETQYF. CDR3 coding DNA: TGTGCCAGCAGCTTAATAGCGGGGGCTCAAGAGACCCAGTACTTC.

DNA of the CDR3: TGTGCCAGCAGTTTTGCGAGGTTGGCGAACAATGAGCAGTTCTTC. Protein product: CASSFARLANNEQFF. The chain couples TRBV27 to TRBJ2-1; D remains ambiguous. V dropped 3 bases and J dropped 5 bases, with 14 bases sitting between them. The CDR3 spans 15 residues. The germline V gene encodes CDR1 MNHEY and CDR2 SMNVEV (reference sequence).

The genes are TRBV10-3 and TRBJ1-5, with TRBD1 as a possible D gene (5 bases). The V end was cut by 9 bases, the J end by 2 bases, with 23 bases between. CDR1 and CDR2 (germline): ENHRY, SYGVKD. CDR3 length: 17 residues. The CDR3 DNA sequence: TGTGCCATTTCCCGGGACTCCCTGAGCGATGGCAATCAGCCCCAGCATTTT. Its translation: CAISRDSLSDGNQPQHF.

This clone is a singleton in its sample. This chain uses TRBV19 with TRBJ1-5, with unresolved D. The germline gives CDR1 LNHDA, CDR2 SQIVND (reference sequence). The CDR3 runs 14 residues. Trimming took off 2 bases at V and 4 bases at J, with 9 bases between the two ends. The CDR3 sequence: CASSIQASNQPQHF. The CDR3 nucleotides are TGTGCCAGTAGTATACAGGCGTCTAATCAGCCCCAGCATTTT.

The chain links TRBV2 to TRBJ1-5; D is perhaps TRBD1 (5 bases). The ends were cut back, 3 bases at V and 3 bases at J, with 9 bases in the middle. The CDR3 is 14 amino acids. Germline V gene lookup returns CDR1 SNHLY and CDR2 FYNNEI. CDR3 nucleotides: TGTGCCAGCAGTGAGTGGGGCCTCAATCAGCCCCAGCATTTT. As protein: CASSEWGLNQPQHF.

This clone has just a few counts. V is TRBV7-2 and J is TRBJ2-4; TRBD2 aligns across 10 bases. The germline CDR1 and CDR2 sequences are SGHTA and FQGNSA. The trim removed 8 bases at V and 5 bases at J, leaving 3 bases unmatched. The CDR3 sequence is 13 residues long. CDR3 sequence: CASGLAVQNIQYF. The CDR3 DNA is TGTGCCAGCGGACTAGCGGTTCAAAACATTCAGTACTTC. The variable domain in full, with the rest retrieved from reference TRBV7-2 and TRBJ2-4, is GAGVSQSPSNKVTEKGKDVELRCDPISGHTALYWYRQSLGQGLEFLIYFQGNSAPDKSGLPSDRFSAERTGGSVSTLTIQRTQQEDSAVYLCASGLAVQNIQYFGAGTRLSVL.

The gene calls are TRBV11-3 and TRBJ2-5, with D possibly matching TRBD2 (6 bases). From germline, CDR1 is SGHNT and CDR2 YENEEA. The CDR3 length is 18 residues. Trimming shortened V by 5 bases and J by 5 bases, and 27 bases separated the two germline ends. The CDR3: CASSHGAWTTSRGETQYF. The DNA of the CDR3 is TGTGCCAGCAGCCACGGGGCGTGGACTACCTCGCGAGGGGAGACCCAGTACTTC.

V is TRBV28 and J is TRBJ2-5; 11 nucleotides agree with TRBD1. Germline-derived CDR1 and CDR2 are MDHEN and SYDVKM. The CDR3 consists of 15 residues. The V and J ends lost 6 bases and 3 bases, in that order; junction bases with no gene match: 6. The CDR3 sequence is CASSKRGQGEETQYF. CDR3 DNA: TGTGCCAGCAGCAAGAGGGGACAGGGGGAAGAGACCCAGTACTTC.

The chain recombines TRBV28 with TRBJ1-4; possibly TRBD1 for D (6 bases). The V end was cut by 3 bases, the J end by 8 bases, with 16 bases between. The CDR3 extends over 15 amino acids. Germline V gives CDR1 MDHEN, CDR2 SYDVKM. Here the CDR3 DNA reads TGTGCCAGCAGTTTGGGAGGGGGGATACAGGAAAAACTGTTTTTT. Translation: CASSLGGGIQEKLFF.

The chain combines TRBV6-1 with TRBJ1-5, with 7 bases lining up with TRBD1. CDR3 size: 18 residues. With 4 bases clipped from V and 0 bases from J, the junction kept 12 bases outside the gene matches. Germline assignment: CDR1 MNHNS and CDR2 SASEGT. The CDR3 spells CASSAGRGASYSNQPQHF. In nucleotides, the CDR3 is TGTGCCAGCAGTGCAGGCAGGGGGGCATCTTATAGCAATCAGCCCCAGCATTTT.

V gene TRBV5-1 combines with J gene TRBJ2-2, with D perhaps TRBD1 (5 bases). Per germline, CDR1 SGHRS and CDR2 YFSETQ. The CDR3 runs to 14 residues. V was pared by 1 base and J by 1 base, with 5 bases between. CDR3 DNA sequence: TGCGCCAGCAGCTTGACAGGGAACACCGGGGAGCTGTTTTTT. This encodes CASSLTGNTGELFF.

This clone came up a few times. The rearrangement joins TRBV7-9 to TRBJ1-1; 7 bases line up with TRBD1. V shed 8 bases and J 2 bases; nucleotides not matched to a gene: 5. The CDR3 has 13 amino acids. Looked up from germline, CDR1 is SEHNR and CDR2 is FQNEAQ (reference sequence). The CDR3 here is CASGDRFNTEAFF. DNA of the CDR3: TGTGCCAGCGGGGACAGATTTAACACTGAAGCTTTCTTT. The variable domain in full, completed from reference TRBV7-9 and TRBJ1-1, reads DTGVSQNPRHKITKRGQNVTFRCDPISEHNRLYWYRQTLGQGPEFLTYFQNEAQLEKSRLLSDRFSAERPKGSFSTLEIQRTEQGDSAMYLCASGDRFNTEAFFGQGTRLTVV.

In its sample, this clone was seen a few times. CDR3 bases: TGTGCCAGCAGCCTCCGGACAGGGTGGAATTCACCCCTCCACTTT. It codes for CASSLRTGWNSPLHF. The chain couples TRBV5-8 to TRBJ1-6, with 8 bases lining up with TRBD1. The V and J ends lost 4 bases and 7 bases, in that order; junction bases with no gene match: 7. The CDR3 covers 15 residues. CDR1 and CDR2 (germline): SGHTS, YDEGEE.

The gene calls are TRBV28 and TRBJ1-1, with TRBD1 matching over 9 bases. Germline V gene data show CDR1 as MDHEN and CDR2 as SYDVKM. Trimming took 7 bases from V and 4 from J; bases not matched to a gene: 10. CDR3 length: 15 amino acids. CDR3: CASIQSGTGSTEAFF. In DNA, the CDR3 is TGTGCCAGCATTCAATCCGGGACAGGGAGCACTGAAGCTTTCTTT.

The chain carries TRBV5-1 and TRBJ2-7, with D possibly matching TRBD1 (5 bases). Germline lookup yields CDR1 SGHRS and CDR2 YFSETQ. V was cut by 4 bases and J by 1 base, with 12 bases left in between. This CDR3 spans 14 amino acids. This chain's CDR3 is CASSPTASSYEQYF. CDR3 bases: TGCGCCAGCAGCCCGACAGCCAGTTCCTACGAGCAGTACTTC.

The chain has TRBV7-9 and TRBJ2-7, with 9 bases aligning to TRBD1. Trimming removed 6 bases from V and 5 bases from J; junction bases left unmatched: 8. CDR3 length: 14 residues. Per germline, CDR1 SEHNR and CDR2 FQNEAQ (reference sequence). The CDR3 DNA reads TGTGCCAGCAGTTCCGGGACAGGGAGTAACGAGCAGTACTTC. It translates to CASSSGTGSNEQYF.

The V call is TRBV7-9, the J call TRBJ2-1, with 15 bases fitting TRBD2. Trimming cost V 5 bases and J 9 bases; bases outside gene matches: 2. The CDR3 spans 14 residues. Germline lookup yields CDR1 SEHNR and CDR2 FQNEAQ (reference sequence). The CDR3 DNA is TGTGCCAGCAGCCGGGGACTAGCGGGGGGTGAGCAGTTCTTC. Translated, it gives CASSRGLAGGEQFF.

This clone is a singleton in its sample. The CDR3 region is CASSLFPTGNVYEQYF. DNA of the CDR3: TGTGCCAGCAGTTTATTCCCCACAGGGAACGTATACGAGCAGTACTTC. The chain uses TRBV28 and TRBJ2-7, with D possibly matching TRBD1 (6 bases). CDR1 and CDR2 from the germline V gene are MDHEN and SYDVKM. V was trimmed by 1 base and J by 4 bases, leaving 17 bases between them. CDR3 size: 16 residues.

The chain links TRBV5-1 to TRBJ2-5; 7 bases agree with TRBD2. The ends lost 4 bases at V and 4 bases at J; junction bases unmatched: 7. CDR1 and CDR2 from the germline V gene are SGHRS and YFSETQ. The CDR3 spans 14 residues. CDR3 sequence (DNA): TGCGCCAGCAGCAACGGGGGGAATCTAGAGACCCAGTACTTC. The encoded protein is CASSNGGNLETQYF.